The entry below gives a single TCR beta chain sequence along with its context. The antigen is undetermined. CDR3 length: 14 amino acids. CDR1 and CDR2 (germline): MDHEN, SYDVKM. V was shortened by 5 bases and J by 4 bases, with 15 bases between the two germline ends. This entry comes from a study of cytomegalovirus exposure and HLA in healthy donors. Points from the study as a whole: By a later analysis, the bulk of CMV-associated TCR beta chains appeared HLA-restricted. According to the study, roughly 180 TCR beta chains were cytomegalovirus-associated. Another analysis was done later, and it associated around 15,000 TCR beta sequences with HLA alleles at 0.05 false discovery rate.

The primer mix had 60 Vbeta and 13 Jbeta primers. The authors' processing: About 80 million unique TCR beta chains, some 9.9 million of them shared, were counted by a later analysis. Generated by immunoSEQ multiplex PCR, the TCRdb table keeps only in-frame clones and is missing some. Clone size and V and J calls were adopted from that table, with D and trimming inferred from the DNA. The table shows 160,000 or so clones, with around four fifths occurring only once. Sequenced sample: PBMCs. The sequence was collected from a woman under 30 in good health and CMV-seronegative. This chain connects TRBV28 to TRBJ2-7; possibly TRBD2 for D (7 bases). CDR3: CASSGFGGRYEQYF. As DNA, the CDR3 is TGTGCCAGCAGTGGGTTCGGGGGGCGGTACGAGCAGTACTTC.